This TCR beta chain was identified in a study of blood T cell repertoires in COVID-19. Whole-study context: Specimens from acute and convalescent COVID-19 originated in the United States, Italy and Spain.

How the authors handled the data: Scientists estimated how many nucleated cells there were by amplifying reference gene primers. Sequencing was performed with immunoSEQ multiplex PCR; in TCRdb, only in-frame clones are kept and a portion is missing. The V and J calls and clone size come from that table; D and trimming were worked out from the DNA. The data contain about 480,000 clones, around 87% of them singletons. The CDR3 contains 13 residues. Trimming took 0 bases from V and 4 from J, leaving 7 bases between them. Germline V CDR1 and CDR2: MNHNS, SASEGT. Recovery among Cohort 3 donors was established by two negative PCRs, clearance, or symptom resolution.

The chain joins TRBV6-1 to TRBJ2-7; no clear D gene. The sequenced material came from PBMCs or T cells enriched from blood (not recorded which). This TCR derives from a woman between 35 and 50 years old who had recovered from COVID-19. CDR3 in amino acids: CASSEATPYEQYF. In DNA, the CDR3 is TGTGCCAGCAGTGAAGCGACACCTTACGAGCAGTACTTC.